This TCR beta chain comes out of a study of blood T cell repertoires in COVID-19. Methods used by the authors: Amplification of reference gene primers was used by the study to estimate nucleated cell counts. Generated by immunoSEQ multiplex PCR, the TCRdb table keeps only in-frame clones and is missing some. V, J and clone size derive from that table, while D and trimming were established from the DNA sequence. The sample consists of some 320,000 clones, approximately 81% of them appearing once. Participants were aged about 18 to 95 years, lived in roughly 23 US areas, and enrolled virtually. Participants were placed into cohorts based on the clinical history they reported. Contact with a PCR-confirmed or clinician-diagnosed COVID-19 case occurred within 2 weeks of entry. The CDR3 consists of 13 residues. Looked up from germline, CDR1 is MNHEY and CDR2 is SVGAGI. V lost 6 bases and J lost 2, with 11 bases in between.

The chain has TRBV6-5 and TRBJ2-7; unclear D gene. Sequenced: PBMCs or T cells enriched from blood (not recorded which). This clonotype was sampled from a woman in her twenties or thirties who had been exposed to COVID-19. CDR3 sequence reads: CASRAQEPYEQYF. As DNA, the CDR3 is TGTGCCAGCAGGGCGCAGGAACCCTACGAGCAGTACTTC.